This TCR beta chain was recovered during a study of post-analysis software for immune sequencing data. Turning to the study itself: The disease courses covered relapsing-remitting, secondary progressive and progressive-relapsing multiple sclerosis. The study, taken as a whole, reports: Patients had higher frequencies than controls of five TRBV segments, including TRBV5-6, TRBV5-1 and TRBV20-1. By F measure, samples from a shared preparation batch strongly co-clustered.

As concerns this clonotype: Its target is unknown.

V trimming: 5 bases; J trimming: 6 bases; junction bases outside the gene matches: 7. The CDR3 loop spans 14 amino acids. Germline V gene data show CDR1 as SEHNR and CDR2 as FQNEAQ (reference sequence). Every TCR beta cDNA library bore unique molecular identifiers. The authors obtained roughly 0.5 million cDNA molecules from approximately 0.95 to 9.8 million T cells. TCRdb processed the PCR reads anew with MiXCR; each CDR3 protein has one entry. The repertoire holds approximately 770,000 distinct CDR3 sequences, more than 45% seen once, with around 4.7% in the top ten. The source of this sequence is a girl aged 10 to 17 with multiple sclerosis. The chain employs TRBV7-9 and TRBJ2-7; 10 positions agree with TRBD1. Sequencing input: blood. The CDR3 DNA follows: TGTGCCAGCAGCGGAACGACAGGGGGCGGCGAGCAGTACTTC. This encodes CASSGTTGGGEQYF.